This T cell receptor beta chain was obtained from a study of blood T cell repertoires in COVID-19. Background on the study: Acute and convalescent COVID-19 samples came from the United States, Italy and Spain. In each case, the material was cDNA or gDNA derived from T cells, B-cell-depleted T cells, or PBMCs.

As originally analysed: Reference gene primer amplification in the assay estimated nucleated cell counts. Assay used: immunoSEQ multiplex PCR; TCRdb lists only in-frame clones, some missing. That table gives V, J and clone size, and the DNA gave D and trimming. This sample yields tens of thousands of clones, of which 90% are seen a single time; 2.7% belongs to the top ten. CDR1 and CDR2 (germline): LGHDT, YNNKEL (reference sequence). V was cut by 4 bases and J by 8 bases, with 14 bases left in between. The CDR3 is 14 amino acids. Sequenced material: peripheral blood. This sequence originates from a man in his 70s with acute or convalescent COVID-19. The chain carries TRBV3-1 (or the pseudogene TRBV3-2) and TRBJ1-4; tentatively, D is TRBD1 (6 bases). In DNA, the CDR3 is TGTGCCAGCAGCCTCTTGGCAGGGGTAGAAAAACTGTTTTTT. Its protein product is CASSLLAGVEKLFF.